These T cell receptor beta chains were read from a single sample in a study of shared clonotypes between healthy human individuals. Method: immunoSEQ multiplex PCR; TCRdb's copy keeps in-frame clones and lacks some. The data hold millions of clones, with roughly 96% observed a single time. Material: naive CD4+ T cells sorted from blood. The receptors here all came from a man aged 18 to 30 in good health. Both conserved end residues are trimmed from each CDR3. Each record gives: J gene, V gene, CDR3 protein.

>TRBJ2-3|TRBV19
ASSISARSDTQY
>TRBJ2-5|TRBV25-1
ASRRGSYGETQY
>TRBJ1-6|TRBV28
ASSFQGPGPNSPLH
>TRBJ2-7|TRBV28
ASSSIGQGGPYEQY
>TRBJ1-6|TRBV9
ASSPGQNNSPLH
>TRBJ2-7|TRBV7-9
ASGPAGVHEQY
>TRBJ2-7|TRBV5-6
ASSRRRQGAYEQY
>TRBJ1-1|TRBV18
ASSRENTEAF
>TRBJ2-7|TRBV19
ASSLQSGKSSYEQY
>TRBJ2-1|TRBV30
AWSGQGVQQF
>TRBJ2-7|TRBV2
ASSVAGVGEQY
>TRBJ2-1|TRBV5-6
ASSLRVGGPQGEQF
>TRBJ1-6|TRBV6-5
ASRGTGANNSPLH
>TRBJ2-7|TRBV7-9
ASSLMAGAFLYEQY
>TRBJ2-1|TRBV27
ASSYSLSGDEQF
>TRBJ1-1|TRBV29-1
SVEDTRGTEAF